Here is one T cell receptor beta chain with its context. This specimen comes from a study of cytomegalovirus exposure and HLA in healthy donors. TCRdb keeps only in-frame clones here, not all; method: immunoSEQ multiplex PCR. This sample carries about 340,000 clones, 86% of them seen once, and the ten largest clones take around 0.84%. The CDR3 sequence is 15 residues long. V was cut by 0 bases and J by 2 bases, with 8 bases left in between. Germline CDR1 and CDR2: SGHRS and YFSETQ. Sequences were obtained from PBMCs. This rearrangement joins TRBV5-1 to TRBJ2-2; D ambiguous. This clonotype was obtained from a woman aged 18-30 years in good health and CMV-seronegative. CDR3 DNA sequence: TGCGCCAGCAGCTTGGGACGGAGAAACACCGGGGAGCTGTTTTTT. It translates to CASSLGRRNTGELFF.